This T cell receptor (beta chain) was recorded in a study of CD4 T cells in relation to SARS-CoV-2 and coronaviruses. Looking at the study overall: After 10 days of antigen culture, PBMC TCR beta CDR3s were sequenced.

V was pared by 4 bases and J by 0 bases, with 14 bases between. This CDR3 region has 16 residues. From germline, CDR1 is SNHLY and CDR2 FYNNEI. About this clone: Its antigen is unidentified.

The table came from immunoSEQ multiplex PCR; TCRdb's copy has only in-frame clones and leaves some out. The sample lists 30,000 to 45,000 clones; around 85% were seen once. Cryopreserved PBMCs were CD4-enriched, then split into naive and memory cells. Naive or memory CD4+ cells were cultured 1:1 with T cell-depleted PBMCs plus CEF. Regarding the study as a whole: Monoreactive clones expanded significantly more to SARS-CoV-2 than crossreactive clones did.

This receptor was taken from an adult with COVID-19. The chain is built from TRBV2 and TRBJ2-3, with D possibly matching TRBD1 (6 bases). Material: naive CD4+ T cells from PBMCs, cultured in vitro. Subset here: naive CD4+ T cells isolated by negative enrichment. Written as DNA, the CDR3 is TGTGCCAGCAGTGCAGGGGATGATTGGAGCACAGATACGCAGTATTTT. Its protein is CASSAGDDWSTDTQYF.